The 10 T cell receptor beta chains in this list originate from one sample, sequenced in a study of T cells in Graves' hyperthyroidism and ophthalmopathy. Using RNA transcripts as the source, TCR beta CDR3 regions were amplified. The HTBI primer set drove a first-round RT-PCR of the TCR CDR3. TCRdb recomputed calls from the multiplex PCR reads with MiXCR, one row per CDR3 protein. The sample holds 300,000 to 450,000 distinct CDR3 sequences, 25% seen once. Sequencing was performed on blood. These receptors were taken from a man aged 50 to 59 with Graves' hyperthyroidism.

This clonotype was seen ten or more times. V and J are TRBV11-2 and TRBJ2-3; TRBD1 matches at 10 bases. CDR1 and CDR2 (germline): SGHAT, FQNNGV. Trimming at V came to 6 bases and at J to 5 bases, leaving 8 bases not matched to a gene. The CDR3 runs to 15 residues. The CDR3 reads CASRSRGTGVDTQYF. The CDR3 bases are TGTGCCAGCAGGTCACGGGGGACAGGGGTAGATACGCAGTATTTT.

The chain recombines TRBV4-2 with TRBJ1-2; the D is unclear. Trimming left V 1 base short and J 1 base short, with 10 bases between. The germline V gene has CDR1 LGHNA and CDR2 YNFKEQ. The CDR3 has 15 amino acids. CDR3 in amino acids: CASSQATTNNYGYTF. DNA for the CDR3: TGTGCCAGCAGCCAAGCCACAACGAATAACTATGGCTACACCTTC.

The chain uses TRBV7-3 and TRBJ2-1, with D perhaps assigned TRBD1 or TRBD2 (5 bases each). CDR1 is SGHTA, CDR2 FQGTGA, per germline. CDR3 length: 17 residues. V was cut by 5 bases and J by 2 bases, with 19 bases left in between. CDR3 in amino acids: CASSPEGWPSPYNEQFF. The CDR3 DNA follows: TGTGCCAGCAGCCCCGAGGGGTGGCCGTCTCCCTACAATGAGCAGTTCTTC.

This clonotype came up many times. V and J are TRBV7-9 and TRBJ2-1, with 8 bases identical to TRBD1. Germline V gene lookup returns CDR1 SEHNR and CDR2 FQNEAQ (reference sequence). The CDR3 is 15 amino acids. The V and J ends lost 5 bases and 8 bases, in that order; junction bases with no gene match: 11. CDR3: CASSRSTGARDEQFF. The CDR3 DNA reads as TGTGCCAGCAGCAGATCGACAGGGGCGAGGGATGAGCAGTTCTTC. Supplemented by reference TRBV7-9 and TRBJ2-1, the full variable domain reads DTGVSQNPRHKITKRGQNVTFRCDPISEHNRLYWYRQTLGQGPEFLTYFQNEAQLEKSRLLSDRFSAERPKGSFSTLEIQRTEQGDSAMYLCASSRSTGARDEQFFGPGTRLTVL.

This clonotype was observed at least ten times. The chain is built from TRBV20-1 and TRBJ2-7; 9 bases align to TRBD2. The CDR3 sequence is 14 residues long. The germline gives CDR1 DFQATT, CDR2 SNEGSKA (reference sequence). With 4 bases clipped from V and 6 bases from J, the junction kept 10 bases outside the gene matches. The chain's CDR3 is CSANGGLAQAEQYF. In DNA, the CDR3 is TGCAGTGCTAACGGAGGACTAGCGCAAGCCGAGCAGTACTTC.

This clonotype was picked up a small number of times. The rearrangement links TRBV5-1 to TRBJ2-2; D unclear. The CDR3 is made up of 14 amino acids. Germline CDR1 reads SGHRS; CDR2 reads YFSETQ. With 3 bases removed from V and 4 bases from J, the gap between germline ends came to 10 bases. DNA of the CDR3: TGCGCCAGCAGCTCCACCCCTAGCACCGGGGAGCTGTTTTTT. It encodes CASSSTPSTGELFF.

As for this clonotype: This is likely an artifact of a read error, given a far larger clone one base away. CDR3 residues: CAGSEYEQYF. The CDR3, as DNA: TGTGCCGGCAGTGAATACGAGCAGTACTTC. This chain links TRBV2 with TRBJ2-7; no definite D call. The CDR3 has 10 amino acids. CDR1 and CDR2 (germline): SNHLY, FYNNEI.

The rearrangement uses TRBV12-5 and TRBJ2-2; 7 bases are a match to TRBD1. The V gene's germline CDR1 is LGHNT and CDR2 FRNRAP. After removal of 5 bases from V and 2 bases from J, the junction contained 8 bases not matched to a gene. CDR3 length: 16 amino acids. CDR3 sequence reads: CASGTTGTANTGELFF. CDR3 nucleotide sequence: TGTGCTAGTGGTACAACCGGGACAGCAAACACCGGGGAGCTGTTTTTT.

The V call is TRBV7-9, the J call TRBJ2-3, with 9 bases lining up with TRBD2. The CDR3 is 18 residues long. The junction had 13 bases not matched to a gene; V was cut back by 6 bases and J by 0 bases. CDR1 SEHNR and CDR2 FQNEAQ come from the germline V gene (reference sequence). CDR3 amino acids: CASRQLVTSGTSTDTQYF. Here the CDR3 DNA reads TGTGCCAGCAGACAACTCGTGACTAGCGGAACTAGCACAGATACGCAGTATTTT.

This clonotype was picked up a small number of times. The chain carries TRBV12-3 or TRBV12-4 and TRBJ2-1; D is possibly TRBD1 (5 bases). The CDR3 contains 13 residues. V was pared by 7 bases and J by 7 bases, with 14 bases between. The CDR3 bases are TGTGCCAGCACCATAGGGGTAGGGAATGAGCAGTTCTTC. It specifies CASTIGVGNEQFF.